The sequence of this TCR beta chain was determined in a study of shared clonotypes between healthy human individuals. The data were produced by immunoSEQ multiplex PCR, yet TCRdb's version contains in-frame clones alone and is incomplete. The top ten hold approximately 1% of the sample, which has some 1.4 million clones, more than 95% seen once. Germline assignment: CDR1 MNHEY and CDR2 SMNVEV (reference sequence). The CDR3 is made up of 14 amino acids. V lost 5 bases to trimming and J lost 1 base, with 12 bases between them. The receptor was derived from a man aged 30 to 45 in good health. The chain couples TRBV27 to TRBJ2-7; D is tentatively TRBD1 or TRBD2 (5 bases each). The sequenced sample was naive CD4+ T cells sorted from blood. Subset here: CD45RA+ positively selected. In nucleotides, the CDR3 is TGTGCCAGCAGTACCCTCGGGGCTTCCTACGAGCAGTACTTC. It is translated as CASSTLGASYEQYF.